This entry concerns a single TCR beta chain. This clonotype was found many times. This receptor's antigen is unknown. Nothing much larger sits one base from this clone, and base qualities are not available. The record originates from a study of CD8 T cells in ankylosing spondylitis (dated by TCRdb to the late 2010s). The study in broad terms: T cell receptor beta repertoires were profiled in healthy donors and ankylosing spondylitis patients so that disease-linked TCR variants could be found. The full study cohort comprised 20 to 25 ankylosing spondylitis patients and some 100 healthy donors. Peripheral blood was sampled, and synovial fluid was additionally collected from ankylosing spondylitis patients.

Data came from an Illumina HiSeq 2500. Quantitative 5'-RACE with molecular barcodes was the method used to prepare the TCR beta libraries. The study's processing was this. Disease-linked TCR variants were identified with a new computational method built on a probabilistic model of VDJ rearrangement. The raw public data were reprocessed by TCRdb itself: fastp quality trimming at Q25, MiXCR clonotype calling, in-frame beta chains only. When rows share a CDR3 protein, they turn into one entry using the most common DNA and genes. In this record, the V and J calls reflect TCRdb's handling and not the investigators' own analysis. Across this sample there are more than 110,000 distinct CDR3 sequences, with 7% to 10% seen only once. The top ten clonotypes cover about 7.3% of the sample. Broader findings and caveats from the paper: Some TCR beta motif variants had previously been reported in synovial fluid and blood of reactive arthritis patients, which suggested common disease-initiation mechanisms. A TCR beta motif made up of several highly homologous amino acid variants appeared to be characteristic of blood from ankylosing spondylitis patients. The disease-linked clones had a CD8+ phenotype and were found at relatively low frequencies in peripheral blood. Significant enrichment of the disease-linked clones was reported in matched synovial fluid samples from ankylosing spondylitis patients.

The germline V gene encodes CDR1 LNHNV and CDR2 YYDKDF (reference sequence). At the junction V is shortened by 0 bases and J by 4 bases, with 12 bases in between. From cysteine to phenylalanine, the CDR3 is 15 amino acids long. The CDR3 DNA has 45 bases and is translated from base 1. Synovial fluid samples and blood samples obtained from the same ankylosing spondylitis patients were matched. The sample was synovial fluid, either unsorted or a sorted T cell fraction (not recorded which). The chain couples TRBV15 to TRBJ1-2, with a tentative D gene TRBD1 over 5 matching bases. The source is a male donor with ankylosing spondylitis. CDR3 loop: CATSRDLDRGYGYTF. The DNA sequence is as follows: TGTGCCACCAGCAGAGATCTTGACAGAGGCTATGGCTACACCTTC.